The entry below gives a single T cell receptor (beta chain) sequence along with its context. What it binds is not known. This entry comes from a study of cytomegalovirus exposure and HLA in healthy donors. The CDR3 is made up of 14 amino acids. Trimming took 1 base from V and 2 from J, leaving 9 bases between them. The germline gives CDR1 SGHAT, CDR2 FQNNGV. The PCR ran on 60 Vbeta and 13 Jbeta primers. Generated by immunoSEQ multiplex PCR, the TCRdb table keeps only in-frame clones and is missing some. This table lists about 130,000 clones. General study findings and limits: Sequences of the TCR beta chain were said to predict the HLA-A and HLA-B alleles of most subjects accurately. Donor immune exposure was known only as CMV serostatus. Most observed TCR sequences were rare, whereas some public TCRs were detected in many donors.

The specimen sequenced was PBMCs. This TCR was sampled from a woman aged 40 to 50 in good health and CMV-seropositive. This chain connects TRBV11-2 to TRBJ2-7; D may be TRBD1 (5 bases). In DNA form, the CDR3 reads TGTGCCAGCAGCTTAGTTCAGGGTCCCTACGAGCAGTACTTC. Translation gives CASSLVQGPYEQYF.